This T cell receptor beta chain was recovered during a study of technical replicates of blood from a handful of donors. Generated by immunoSEQ multiplex PCR, the TCRdb table keeps only in-frame clones and is missing some. Among about 93,000 clones listed, approximately 95% were seen once. V lost 5 bases to trimming and J lost 6 bases, with 12 bases between them. The length of the CDR3 is 13 residues. The V gene's germline CDR1 is SNHLY and CDR2 FYNNEI. Sequences were obtained from T cells isolated from PBMCs. This TCR derives from a human donor in good health. The chain is built from TRBV2 and TRBJ2-3; D is uncertain. CDR3 sequence reads: CASSSLVYDTQYF. The CDR3 coding sequence is TGTGCCAGCAGTTCCCTAGTGTACGATACGCAGTATTTT.